These T cell receptor beta chains were read from a single sample in a study of T cell repertoires in urothelial bladder cancer. Sequenced by immunoSEQ multiplex PCR; TCRdb stores in-frame clones only, minus some. The table shows about 13,000 clones, with 60% to 75% occurring only once. The sequenced sample consisted of tumor-infiltrating cells from bladder cancer. The receptors come from a human donor with urothelial carcinoma. Each CDR3 is given with its conserved first and last residue. A D gene is named only where the DNA matches it firmly. Clone sizes are given selectively: once, few, many, or a class where the clone is expanded.

TRBV6-5,TRBD2,TRBJ2-5,few,TGTGCCAGCAGCCGACTTGGGAGGGACCAGTACTTC,CASSRLGRDQYF
TRBV5-4,TRBD2,TRBJ2-1,-,TGTGCCAGCAGCCAAGATCGACTAGCGGGGGGCAATGAGCAGTTCTTC,CASSQDRLAGGNEQFF
TRBV19,TRBD1,TRBJ1-1,-,TGTGCCAGCCTGGCCGAAGACAGGGGCCGCCGGGCTTTCTTT,CASLAEDRGRRAFF
TRBV7-2,-,TRBJ2-5,-,TGTGCCAGCAGCTGGGGAGCTGCGGAGACCCAGTACTTC,CASSWGAAETQYF
TRBV6-5,-,TRBJ2-3,-,TGTGCCAGCAGGTCCAGGGTGTCAGATACGCAGTATTTT,CASRSRVSDTQYF
TRBV30,-,TRBJ2-2,-,TGTGCCTGGAGTGTTTCACCCACCGGGGAGCTGTTTTTT,CAWSVSPTGELFF
TRBV5-1,TRBD1,TRBJ1-2,-,TGCGCCAGCAGCCCGATGGACAGGGCCTATGGCTACACCTTC,CASSPMDRAYGYTF
TRBV13,-,TRBJ1-1,-,TGTGCCAGCAGCTTAGGTTCAGGGAGTGCTGAAGCTTTCTTT,CASSLGSGSAEAFF
TRBV6-5,-,TRBJ1-6,few,TGTGCCAGCAGTTACTCGAGGTTCTCCTATAATTCACCCCTCCACTTT,CASSYSRFSYNSPLHF
TRBV5-1,TRBD1,TRBJ2-3,-,TGCGCCAGCAGCTTGTTGCGGACAGGGGCGAGCACAGATACGCAGTATTTT,CASSLLRTGASTDTQYF
TRBV2,-,TRBJ2-4,-,TGTGCCAGCAGTGGCCGGGACATTCAGTACTTC,CASSGRDIQYF
TRBV9,TRBD2,TRBJ2-3,-,TGTGCCAGCAGCGTAACAGCGGGGGGTCTCCGCACAGATACGCAGTATTTT,CASSVTAGGLRTDTQYF
TRBV30,-,TRBJ2-4,once,TGTGCCTGGAGGCAAGGATCCAACATTCAGTACTTC,CAWRQGSNIQYF
TRBV7-9,-,TRBJ2-3,once,TGTGCCAGCAGCTTAGTCCAGGGTTTT,CASSLVQGF
TRBV4-2,-,TRBJ1-1,-,TGTGCCAGCAGCCCGAATCGTCAGGGCACTGAAGCTTTCTTT,CASSPNRQGTEAFF
TRBV7-3,TRBD1,TRBJ1-4,-,TGTGCCAGCATCTCGGCAGGGGGAGGGGAAAAACTGTTTTTT,CASISAGGGEKLFF
TRBV7-3,TRBD1,TRBJ1-4,-,TGTGCCAGCAGCTTAAGACAGGGAGAAAAACTGTTTTTT,CASSLRQGEKLFF
TRBV30,-,TRBJ2-5,-,TGTGCCTGGAGTGTACTGGGCGCGGAGACCCAGTACTTC,CAWSVLGAETQYF
TRBV7-3,TRBD2,TRBJ2-1,few,TGTGCCAGCAGCCGTCAGGGAGGGCTCGGGAATGAGCAGTTCTTC,CASSRQGGLGNEQFF
TRBV6-1,TRBD1,TRBJ2-7,few,TGTGCCAGCAGTGGAGGACAGGGCGGCGAGCAGTACTTC,CASSGGQGGEQYF
TRBV10-3,-,TRBJ2-4,-,TGTGCCATCAGTGTCACGGGGTTCAAAAACATTCAGTACTTC,CAISVTGFKNIQYF
TRBV6-1,-,TRBJ1-5,-,TGTGCCAGCAGTCCGTGGCGCAATCAGCCCCAGCATTTT,CASSPWRNQPQHF
TRBV7-3,-,TRBJ1-5,few,TGTGCCAGCAGCTTGATGAGGGATCAGCCCCAGCATTTT,CASSLMRDQPQHF
TRBV7-2,-,TRBJ1-2,-,TGTGCCAGCAGCTTTCGGGGGTACTATGGCTACACCTTC,CASSFRGYYGYTF
TRBV25-1,-,TRBJ2-1,-,TGTGCCAGCAGTATCGGTTACAATGAGCAGTTCTTC,CASSIGYNEQFF